This is a list of T cell receptor beta chains from one sample in a study of shared clonotypes between healthy human individuals. Assay used: immunoSEQ multiplex PCR; TCRdb lists only in-frame clones, some missing. The sample has about 320,000 clones, 87% seen once. Material for sequencing was memory CD8+ T cells sorted from blood. The source is a young man in good health. CDR3s include the opening cysteine and the closing phenylalanine or tryptophan. The order of the fields is J gene, clone size, V gene, D gene, CDR3 protein, CDR3 DNA. D genes are given only for firm matches. Clone size, where shown, is once, few, many, or a class for clones that have expanded.

TRBJ2-2,NA,TRBV10-2,NA,CASQGYGELFF,TGCGCCAGCCAGGGATACGGGGAGCTGTTTTTT
TRBJ2-7,NA,TRBV7-9,NA,CASSQGEVGDHEQYF,TGTGCCAGCAGCCAAGGGGAGGTTGGGGATCACGAGCAGTACTTC
TRBJ1-6,NA,TRBV27,TRBD1,CASSPRDSYNSPLHF,TGTGCCAGCAGTCCCCGGGACAGCTATAATTCACCCCTCCACTTT
TRBJ1-6,NA,TRBV10-2,NA,CASSETLESYNSPLHF,TGCGCCAGCAGTGAGACCCTAGAATCCTATAATTCACCCCTCCACTTT
TRBJ1-4,few,TRBV12-5,TRBD1,CASGLTGTGNPTNEKLFF,TGTGCTAGTGGTTTGACAGGGACAGGAAACCCAACTAATGAAAAACTGTTTTTT
TRBJ2-3,NA,TRBV5-8,NA,CASPIGRTDTQYF,TGTGCCAGCCCTATCGGTCGCACAGATACGCAGTATTTT
TRBJ2-6,few,TRBV11-2,NA,CASSLGVPGANVLTF,TGTGCCAGCAGCTTAGGTGTACCTGGGGCCAACGTCCTGACTTTC
TRBJ1-1,NA,TRBV2,NA,CASNSGRYTEAFF,TGTGCCAGCAACTCGGGGAGATACACTGAAGCTTTCTTT
TRBJ1-5,NA,TRBV4-1,NA,CASSPGTASQPQHF,TGCGCCAGCAGCCCAGGGACGGCAAGTCAGCCCCAGCATTTT
TRBJ2-1,NA,TRBV29-1,TRBD1,CSVDGTGIRYYNEQFF,TGCAGCGTGGATGGGACAGGGATCCGATATTACAATGAGCAGTTCTTC
TRBJ1-2,NA,TRBV9,NA,CASSVVTTVIDGYTF,TGTGCCAGCAGCGTAGTGACAACTGTAATCGATGGCTACACCTTC
TRBJ2-7,NA,TRBV27,TRBD2,CASSLGLANEQYF,TGTGCCAGCTCCCTCGGACTAGCCAACGAGCAGTACTTC
TRBJ1-1,NA,TRBV11-2,TRBD1,CASSHGDSEAFF,TGTGCCAGCAGCCACGGGGACAGTGAAGCTTTCTTT
TRBJ2-2,NA,TRBV10-3,NA,CAISQNTGELFF,TGTGCCATCAGCCAGAACACCGGGGAGCTGTTTTTT
TRBJ1-6,NA,TRBV27,NA,CASSLDPGGRSPLHF,TGTGCCAGCAGTTTGGACCCCGGAGGGAGATCACCCCTCCACTTT
TRBJ2-1,NA,TRBV4-3,NA,CASSQIPGTPSYNEQFF,TGCGCCAGCAGCCAAATCCCCGGGACTCCCTCCTACAATGAGCAGTTCTTC
TRBJ2-5,NA,TRBV15,NA,CATSRDSGPGPRGETQYF,TGTGCCACCAGCAGAGATAGCGGCCCGGGACCCAGAGGAGAGACCCAGTACTTC
TRBJ2-4,NA,TRBV5-4,NA,CASSSSENIQYF,TGTGCCAGCAGTTCATCCGAAAACATTCAGTACTTC
TRBJ2-7,NA,TRBV13,TRBD2,CASSFLGTSGFYEQYF,TGTGCCAGCAGCTTCCTTGGGACTAGCGGGTTCTACGAGCAGTACTTC
TRBJ2-1,few,TRBV11-2,NA,CASSGDTDEQFF,TGTGCCAGCAGCGGGGACACAGATGAGCAGTTCTTC
TRBJ2-5,NA,TRBV5-1,NA,CASSESRGQETQYF,TGCGCCAGCAGCGAATCGAGAGGCCAAGAGACCCAGTACTTC
TRBJ2-7,NA,TRBV5-1,NA,CASSLDNYEQYF,TGCGCCAGCAGCTTGGACAACTACGAGCAGTACTTC
TRBJ1-5,NA,TRBV6-1,NA,CASTEHPNQPQHF,TGTGCCAGCACCGAGCATCCCAATCAGCCCCAGCATTTT
TRBJ2-4,once,TRBV6-6,TRBD2,CASSALAGGWDIQYF,TGTGCCAGCAGCGCCCTAGCGGGAGGTTGGGACATTCAGTACTTC